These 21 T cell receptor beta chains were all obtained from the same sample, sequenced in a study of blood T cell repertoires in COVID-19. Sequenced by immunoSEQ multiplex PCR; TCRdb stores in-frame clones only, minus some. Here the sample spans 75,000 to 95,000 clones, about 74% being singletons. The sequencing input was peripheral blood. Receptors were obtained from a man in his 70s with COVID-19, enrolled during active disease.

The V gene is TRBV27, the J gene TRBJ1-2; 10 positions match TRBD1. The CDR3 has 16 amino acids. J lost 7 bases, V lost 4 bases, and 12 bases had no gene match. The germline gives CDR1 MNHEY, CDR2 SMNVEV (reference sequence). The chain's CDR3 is CASSSIGGQGIFGYTF. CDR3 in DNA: TGTGCCAGCAGTTCCATTGGGGGACAGGGGATCTTTGGCTACACCTTC.

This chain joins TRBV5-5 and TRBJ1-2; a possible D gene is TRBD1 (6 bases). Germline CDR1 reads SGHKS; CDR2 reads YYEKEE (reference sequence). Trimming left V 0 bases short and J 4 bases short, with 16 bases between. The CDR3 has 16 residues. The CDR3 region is CASSLAPGQGTYGYTF. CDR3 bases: TGTGCCAGCAGCTTGGCGCCAGGGCAGGGGACCTATGGCTACACCTTC.

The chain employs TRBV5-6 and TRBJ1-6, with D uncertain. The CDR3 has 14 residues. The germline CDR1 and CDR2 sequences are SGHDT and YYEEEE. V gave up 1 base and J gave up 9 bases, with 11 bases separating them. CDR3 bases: TGTGCCAGCAGCTTGATCCGAGGCTCTTCACCCCTCCACTTT. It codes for CASSLIRGSSPLHF. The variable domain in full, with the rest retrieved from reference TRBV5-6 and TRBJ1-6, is DAGVTQSPTHLIKTRGQQVTLRCSPKSGHDTVSWYQQALGQGPQFIFQYYEEEERQRGNFPDRFSGHQFPNYSSELNVNALLLGDSALYLCASSLIRGSSPLHFGNGTRLTVT.

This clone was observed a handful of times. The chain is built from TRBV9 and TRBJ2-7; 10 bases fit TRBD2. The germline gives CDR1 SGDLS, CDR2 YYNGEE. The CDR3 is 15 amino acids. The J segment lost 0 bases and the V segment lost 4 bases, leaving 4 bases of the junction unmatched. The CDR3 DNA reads TGTGCCAGCAGCCCTACTAGCGGGACCTCCTACGAGCAGTACTTC. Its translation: CASSPTSGTSYEQYF. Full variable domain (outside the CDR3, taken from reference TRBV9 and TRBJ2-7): DSGVTQTPKHLITATGQRVTLRCSPRSGDLSVYWYQQSLDQGLQFLIQYYNGEERAKGNILERFSAQQFPDLHSELNLSSLELGDSALYFCASSPTSGTSYEQYFGPGTRLTVT.

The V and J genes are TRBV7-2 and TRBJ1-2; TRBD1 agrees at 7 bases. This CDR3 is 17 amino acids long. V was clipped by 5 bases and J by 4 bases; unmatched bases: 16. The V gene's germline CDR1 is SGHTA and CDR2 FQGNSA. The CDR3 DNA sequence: TGTGCCAGCAGCCCCCCCGTGGGGAGACAGGGAGGCTATGGCTACACCTTC. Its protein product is CASSPPVGRQGGYGYTF.

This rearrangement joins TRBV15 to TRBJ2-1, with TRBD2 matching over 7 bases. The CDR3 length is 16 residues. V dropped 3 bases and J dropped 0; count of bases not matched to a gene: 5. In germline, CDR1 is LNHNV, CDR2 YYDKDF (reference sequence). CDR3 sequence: CATSSELADSYNEQFF. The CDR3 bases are TGTGCCACCAGCAGCGAGCTAGCGGACTCCTACAATGAGCAGTTCTTC.

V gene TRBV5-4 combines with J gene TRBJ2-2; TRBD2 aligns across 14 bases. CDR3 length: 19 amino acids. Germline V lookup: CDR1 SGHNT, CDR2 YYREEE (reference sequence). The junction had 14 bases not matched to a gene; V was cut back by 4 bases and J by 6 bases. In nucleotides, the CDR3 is TGTGCCAGCAGCCCAGGACTAGCGGGAGGAGTCGGAGGGGCCGGGGAGCTGTTTTTT. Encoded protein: CASSPGLAGGVGGAGELFF.

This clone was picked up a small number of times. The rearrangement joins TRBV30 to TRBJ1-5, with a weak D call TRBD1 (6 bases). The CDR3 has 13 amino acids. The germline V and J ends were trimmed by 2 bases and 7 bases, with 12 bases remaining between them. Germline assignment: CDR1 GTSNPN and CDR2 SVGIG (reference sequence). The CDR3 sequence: CAWSFGQSQPQHF. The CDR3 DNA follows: TGTGCCTGGAGTTTTGGACAGTCCCAGCCCCAGCATTTT.

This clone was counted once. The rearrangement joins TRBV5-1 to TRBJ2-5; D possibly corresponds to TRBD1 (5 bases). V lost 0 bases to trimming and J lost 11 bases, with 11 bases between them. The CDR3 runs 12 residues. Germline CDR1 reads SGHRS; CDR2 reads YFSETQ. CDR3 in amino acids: CASSLGETAQYF. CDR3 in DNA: TGCGCCAGCAGCTTGGGCGAGACAGCACAGTACTTC.

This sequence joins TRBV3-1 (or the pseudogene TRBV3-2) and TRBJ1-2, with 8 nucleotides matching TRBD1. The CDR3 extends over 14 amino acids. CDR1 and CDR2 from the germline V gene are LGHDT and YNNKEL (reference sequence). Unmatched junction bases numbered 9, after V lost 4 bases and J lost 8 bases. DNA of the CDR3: TGTGCCAGCAGCCCCCGGACAGGGCGGCAGGGCTACACCTTC. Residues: CASSPRTGRQGYTF.

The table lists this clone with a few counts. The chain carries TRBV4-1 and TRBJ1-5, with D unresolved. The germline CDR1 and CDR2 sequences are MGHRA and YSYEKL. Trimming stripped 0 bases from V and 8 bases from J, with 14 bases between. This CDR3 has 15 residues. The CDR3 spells CASSQDSYISEPQHF. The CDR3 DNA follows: TGCGCCAGCAGCCAAGATTCGTATATCTCGGAGCCCCAGCATTTT.

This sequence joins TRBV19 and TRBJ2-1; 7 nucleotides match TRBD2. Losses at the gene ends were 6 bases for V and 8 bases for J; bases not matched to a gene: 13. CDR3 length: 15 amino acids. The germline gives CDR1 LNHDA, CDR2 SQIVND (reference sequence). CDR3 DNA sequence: TGTGCCAGTAGCCGTCTAGCGGAGCCCATTTATGAGCAGTTCTTC. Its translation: CASSRLAEPIYEQFF.

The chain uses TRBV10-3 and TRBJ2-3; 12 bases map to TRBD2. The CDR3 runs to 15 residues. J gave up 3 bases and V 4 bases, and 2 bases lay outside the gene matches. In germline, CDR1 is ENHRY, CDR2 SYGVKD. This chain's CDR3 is CAISGTSGKTDTQYF. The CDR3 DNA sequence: TGTGCCATCAGTGGGACTAGCGGGAAGACAGATACGCAGTATTTT.

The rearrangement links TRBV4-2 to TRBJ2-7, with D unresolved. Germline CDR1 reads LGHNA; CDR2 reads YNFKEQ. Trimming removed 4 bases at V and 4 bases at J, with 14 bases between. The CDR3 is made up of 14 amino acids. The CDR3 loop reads CASSPRHIDYEQYF. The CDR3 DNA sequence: TGTGCCAGCAGCCCCAGACATATAGATTACGAGCAGTACTTC.

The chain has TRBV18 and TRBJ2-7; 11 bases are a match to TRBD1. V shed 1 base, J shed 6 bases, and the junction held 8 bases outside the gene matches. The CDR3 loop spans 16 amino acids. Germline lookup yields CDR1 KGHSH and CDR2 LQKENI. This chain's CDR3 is CASSPRGQGASGEQYF. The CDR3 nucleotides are TGTGCCAGCTCACCACGTGGACAGGGGGCTTCGGGCGAGCAGTACTTC.

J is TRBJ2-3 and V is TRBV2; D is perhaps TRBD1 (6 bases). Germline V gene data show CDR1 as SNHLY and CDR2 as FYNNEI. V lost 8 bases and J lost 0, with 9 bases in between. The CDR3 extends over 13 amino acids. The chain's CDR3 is CASGGGSTDTQYF. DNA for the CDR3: TGTGCCAGCGGGGGCGGAAGCACAGATACGCAGTATTTT.

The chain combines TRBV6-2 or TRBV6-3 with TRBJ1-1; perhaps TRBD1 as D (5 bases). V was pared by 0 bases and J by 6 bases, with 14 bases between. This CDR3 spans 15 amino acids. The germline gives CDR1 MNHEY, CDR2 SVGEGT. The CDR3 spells CASSYSTGLGSEAFF. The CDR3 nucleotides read TGTGCCAGCAGTTACTCAACAGGTCTAGGGTCTGAAGCTTTCTTT.

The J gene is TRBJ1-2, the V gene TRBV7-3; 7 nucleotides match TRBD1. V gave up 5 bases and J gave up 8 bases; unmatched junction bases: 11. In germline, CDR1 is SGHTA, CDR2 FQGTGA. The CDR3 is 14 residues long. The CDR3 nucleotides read TGTGCCAGCAGCCGAGGGGGCGCGGAGGAAGGCTACACCTTC. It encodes CASSRGGAEEGYTF.

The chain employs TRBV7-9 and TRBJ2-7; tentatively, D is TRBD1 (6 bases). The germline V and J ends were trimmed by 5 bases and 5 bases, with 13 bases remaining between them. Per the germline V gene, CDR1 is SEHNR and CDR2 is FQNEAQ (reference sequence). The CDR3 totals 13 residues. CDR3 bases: TGTGCCAGCAGCCCGAATGACAGGCACGAGCAGTACTTC. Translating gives CASSPNDRHEQYF.

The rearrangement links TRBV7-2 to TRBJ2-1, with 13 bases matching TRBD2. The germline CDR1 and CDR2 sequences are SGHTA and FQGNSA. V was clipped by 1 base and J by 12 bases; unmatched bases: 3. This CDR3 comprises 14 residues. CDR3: CASSLGLAGGPQFF. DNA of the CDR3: TGTGCCAGCAGCTTAGGACTAGCGGGAGGTCCGCAGTTCTTC.

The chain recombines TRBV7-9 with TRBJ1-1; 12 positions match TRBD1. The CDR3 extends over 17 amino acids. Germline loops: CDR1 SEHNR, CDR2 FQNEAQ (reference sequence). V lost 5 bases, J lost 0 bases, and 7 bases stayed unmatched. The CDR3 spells CASSIGTGGNMNTEAFF. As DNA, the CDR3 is TGTGCCAGCAGCATTGGGACAGGGGGCAATATGAACACTGAAGCTTTCTTT.